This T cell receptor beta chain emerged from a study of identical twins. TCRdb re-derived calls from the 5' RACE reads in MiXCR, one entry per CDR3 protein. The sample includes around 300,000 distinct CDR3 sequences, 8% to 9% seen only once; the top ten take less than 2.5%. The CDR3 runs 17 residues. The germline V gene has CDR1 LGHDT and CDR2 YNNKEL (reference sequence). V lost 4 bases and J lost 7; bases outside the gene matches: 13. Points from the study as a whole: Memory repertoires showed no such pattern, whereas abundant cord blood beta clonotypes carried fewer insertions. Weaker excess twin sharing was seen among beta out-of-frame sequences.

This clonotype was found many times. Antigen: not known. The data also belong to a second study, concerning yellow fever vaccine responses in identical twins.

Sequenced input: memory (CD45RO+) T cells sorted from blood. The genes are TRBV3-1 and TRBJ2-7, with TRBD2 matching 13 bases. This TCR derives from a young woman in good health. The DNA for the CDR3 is TGTGCCAGCAGCCTTCATAAAGGACTAGCGGGGGCGGGAGAGCAGTACTTC. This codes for CASSLHKGLAGAGEQYF.